These 16 T cell receptor beta chains came from one sample sequenced in a study of tumor-infiltrating lymphocytes in primary liver carcinoma. They got blood RNA out of unsorted whole blood and also pulled out germline DNA. From 500 ng of total RNA, TCR beta-specific cDNA was reverse-transcribed using a constant-region primer. It was through three nested multiplex PCR rounds of slightly modified ARM-PCR that TCR beta libraries arose. Amplification in the first two PCR rounds was performed using TRBV1-TRBV30 forward primers and a C-beta reverse primer for 10 cycles each. TCRdb recomputed calls from the multiplex PCR reads with MiXCR, one row per CDR3 protein. This table has around 170,000 distinct CDR3 sequences, 50% to 75% appearing once. Material for sequencing was peripheral blood. These receptor sequences come from a man aged 35 to 55 with primary liver carcinoma and hepatitis B virus infection.

Note on this clonotype: A clone one base away is much larger, so this may be a read error. J is TRBJ1-5 and V is TRBV4-1; a weak D match, TRBD1 (5 bases). Trimming took off 6 bases at V and 2 bases at J, with 14 bases between the two ends. This CDR3 has 15 amino acids. Germline V gene data show CDR1 as MGHRA and CDR2 as YSYEKL. CDR3 nucleotides: TGCGCCAGCAGACAGCAGGGAGGTGGCAATCAGCCCCAGCATTTT. It codes for CASRQQGGGNQPQHF.

This clonotype was seen many times. At one end the junction does not follow the germline gene, possibly because of a read error. This chain connects TRBV11-2 to TRBJ2-1, with a weak D call TRBD1 (6 bases). Germline V CDR1 and CDR2: SGHAT, FQNNGV. The length of the CDR3 is 16 residues. This CDR3 reads CACSPSRGQIWNEQFF. The CDR3 region has the DNA TGTGCCTGCAGCCCTTCGAGAGGACAGATCTGGAATGAGCAGTTCTTC.

The chain carries TRBV12-3 or TRBV12-4 and TRBJ2-5, with 9 positions matching TRBD2. The trim removed 6 bases at V and 9 bases at J, leaving 11 bases unmatched. The CDR3 totals 14 residues. DNA for the CDR3: TGTGCCAGCAGCGGACTAGCGAACCAAGAAGCCCAGTACTTC. Translating it yields CASSGLANQEAQYF.

Concerning this clonotype: At one end the junction does not follow the germline gene, possibly because of a read error. The rearrangement joins TRBV5-4 to TRBJ1-1, with D hard to call. Looked up from germline, CDR1 is SGHNT and CDR2 is YYREEE (reference sequence). The CDR3 has 15 amino acids. The CDR3 nucleotides are TGTACCAGCACCCGAGGCACGTCCATGAACACTGAAGCTTTCTTT. It specifies CTSTRGTSMNTEAFF.

V usage is TRBV6-5 and J usage is TRBJ2-3; D is possibly TRBD1 (7 bases). The CDR3 runs to 15 residues. V lost 5 bases, J lost 4 bases, and 16 bases lay in between. Per the germline V gene, CDR1 is MNHEY and CDR2 is SVGAGI. The CDR3 DNA reads TGTGCCAGCAGTAGAGTTGACAGGGAGGCAGATACGCAGTATTTT. Protein product: CASSRVDREADTQYF.

About this clonotype: A much larger clone lies a single base off, so this may be a read error. The chain links TRBV11-2 to TRBJ2-3; D possibly corresponds to TRBD2 (5 bases). Per the germline V gene, CDR1 is SGHAT and CDR2 is FQNNGV. The germline V and J ends were trimmed by 1 base and 7 bases, with 9 bases remaining between them. The CDR3 is 13 amino acids. This CDR3 is CASSLGWRYTQYF. The CDR3 DNA reads as TGTGCCAGCAGCTTAGGATGGAGGTATACGCAGTATTTT.

In regard to this clonotype: No conserved phenylalanine or tryptophan ends this CDR3, so it is likely a read error. No DNA is shown, since the ends of the CDR3 on it are uncertain; the CDR3 is the one TCRdb lists. The genes are TRBV11-2 and TRBJ2-1; the D segment call TRBD2 is taken from the table without a DNA check. The germline CDR1 and CDR2 sequences are SGHAT and FQNNGV. The CDR3 is 13 residues long, ends included. CDR3 loop: CASSLGLEGQQLS.

Comment on this clonotype: A junction boundary mismatches the germline segment, possibly from a read error. The gene calls are TRBV10-3 and TRBJ2-7; 9 bases line up with TRBD1. Germline assignment: CDR1 ENHRY and CDR2 SYGVKD. This CDR3 has 14 residues. The CDR3: CANSSGTGIYEQYF. CDR3 nucleotides: TGTGCCAACAGTTCCGGGACAGGGATCTACGAACAGTACTTC.

This chain links TRBV13 with TRBJ2-7, with D tentatively TRBD1 (6 bases). Germline-derived CDR1 and CDR2 are PRHDT and FYEKMQ (reference sequence). This CDR3 has 15 amino acids. Trimming pared 0 bases from V and 2 bases from J, leaving 11 bases between. In nucleotides, the CDR3 is TGTGCCAGCAGCTTAGGCCAGGGGTCTGCCTACGAGCAGTACTTC. Encoded protein: CASSLGQGSAYEQYF.

The chain recombines TRBV29-1 with TRBJ2-3; D is perhaps TRBD2 (6 bases). This CDR3 spans 15 amino acids. Per germline, CDR1 SQVTM and CDR2 ANQGSEA. The germline V and J ends were trimmed by 4 bases and 3 bases, with 17 bases remaining between them. The CDR3 DNA is TGCAGCGTTGTCGGAGGGAGAATAGGAACAGATACGCAGTATTTT. Translating gives CSVVGGRIGTDTQYF.

With regard to this clonotype: Possible read error: a much larger clone is one base away. The chain recombines TRBV11-3 with TRBJ2-1; possibly TRBD2 for D (6 bases). The V and J ends lost 6 bases and 0 bases respectively, with 15 bases between them. The CDR3 totals 16 residues. Germline CDR1 reads SGHNT; CDR2 reads YENEEA. The CDR3 nucleotides read TGTGCCAGCAGTCCCGGGGAGGTAAGCTCCTACAATGAGCAGTTCTTC. Its protein product is CASSPGEVSSYNEQFF. The whole variable domain, remainder taken from reference TRBV11-3 and TRBJ2-1, is EAGVVQSPRYKIIEKKQPVAFWCNPISGHNTLYWYLQNLGQGPELLIRYENEEAVDDSQLPKDRFSAERLKGVDSTLKIQPAELGDSAVYLCASSPGEVSSYNEQFFGPGTRLTVL.

The chain has TRBV5-4 and TRBJ2-5; TRBD2 matches at 10 bases. The ends lost 0 bases at V and 4 bases at J; junction bases unmatched: 6. CDR1 and CDR2 (germline): SGHNT, YYREEE (reference sequence). This CDR3 region has 16 residues. In DNA, the CDR3 is TGTGCCAGCAGCTTGGGGCTAGCGGGAGAAGGAGAGACCCAGTACTTC. Protein product: CASSLGLAGEGETQYF.

Points on this clonotype: At one boundary the junction diverges from the germline segment, which might be a read error. The chain joins TRBV11-2 to TRBJ2-3, with D perhaps matching TRBD1 (5 bases). Germline V gene data show CDR1 as SGHAT and CDR2 as FQNNGV. The CDR3 consists of 13 residues. CDR3 nucleotide sequence: TGTGCCGGCAGCTTAGGGGCTACAGATACGCAGTATTTT. It translates to CAGSLGATDTQYF.

This clonotype was recorded at least ten times. The V call is TRBV6-1, the J call TRBJ1-6; the D is unclear. This CDR3 has 15 residues. V lost 2 bases, J lost 10 bases, and 15 bases lay in between. Germline V gene data show CDR1 as MNHNS and CDR2 as SASEGT. In DNA, the CDR3 is TGTGCCAGCAGTGAAATGGTCTCCGGGAGGTCACCCCTCCACTTT. It encodes CASSEMVSGRSPLHF.

This clonotype was detected only a few times. The chain is built from TRBV7-9 and TRBJ2-1; D unclear. The CDR3 runs to 11 residues. Germline lookup yields CDR1 SEHNR and CDR2 FQNEAQ (reference sequence). V lost 7 bases to trimming and J lost 4 bases, with 5 bases between them. The CDR3 nucleotides are TGTGCCAGCATGTTATACAATGAGCAGTTCTTC. Its protein product is CASMLYNEQFF.

As regards this clonotype: A much larger clonotype is one base distant, so this may be a read error. The rearrangement links TRBV4-2 to TRBJ2-7; 7 bases map to TRBD1. V was clipped by 1 base and J by 9 bases; unmatched bases: 6. The CDR3 is made up of 13 amino acids. The germline gives CDR1 LGHNA, CDR2 YNFKEQ. The CDR3 reads CASSQGDSQRQYF. The CDR3 region has the DNA TGTGCCAGCAGCCAAGGGGACAGTCAGCGGCAGTACTTC.